This TCR beta chain came from a study of T cells in Graves' hyperthyroidism and ophthalmopathy. This clonotype has ten or more counts. The antigen remains undetermined. General observations from the study: Median prediction lead before ophthalmopathy onset was roughly 6 months with the model.

The V segment lost 5 bases and the J segment 8 bases; nucleotides outside the gene matches: 3. CDR3 length equals 14 residues. Calling Graves' hyperthyroidism stable meant ophthalmopathy did not progress within 18 months. Patients aged 18 to 65 had newly diagnosed hyperthyroidism of under 2 months' duration. Investigators excluded patients with uncontrolled infection, other autoimmune disease, pregnancy or lactation. RNA transcripts gave rise to amplified TCR beta CDR3 regions. TCR CDR3 regions were first amplified by RT-PCR with HTBI primers. Using its own MiXCR run on the multiplex PCR reads, TCRdb lists one record per CDR3 protein. The sample lists more than 300,000 distinct CDR3 sequences; approximately 13% were seen once.

The chain recombines TRBV12-3 or TRBV12-4 with TRBJ1-6; 10 bases line up with TRBD1. The sequence derives from a woman aged 60 to 75 with Graves' hyperthyroidism. Sequencing was performed on blood. The CDR3 region is CASSPTGGHSPLHF. In DNA form, the CDR3 reads TGTGCCAGCAGTCCGACAGGGGGCCATTCACCCCTCCACTTT.